The 30 T cell receptor beta chains listed next were all sequenced from one sample in a study of T cell changes during pregnancy in multiple sclerosis. Using immunoSEQ multiplex PCR, the repertoire was profiled, and TCRdb retains in-frame clones only, with some absent. The data hold about 110,000 clones, with approximately 91% observed a single time. The sample was peripheral blood, taken after pregnancy. These receptors came from a female donor with multiple sclerosis, enrolled in a pregnancy study.

The chain joins TRBV5-6 to TRBJ1-6; TRBD1 is a possible D gene (6 bases). Germline loops: CDR1 SGHDT, CDR2 YYEEEE. The CDR3 totals 16 residues. The germline V and J ends were trimmed by 2 bases and 8 bases, with 17 bases remaining between them. Here the CDR3 DNA reads TGTGCCAGCAGCTTTTTGGGGGCGACAATTTATTCACCCCTCCACTTT. It specifies CASSFLGATIYSPLHF.

The gene calls are TRBV6-1 and TRBJ1-4; TRBD1 is a possible D gene (5 bases). Germline V gene data show CDR1 as MNHNS and CDR2 as SASEGT. The V and J ends lost 10 bases and 3 bases respectively, with 15 bases between them. This CDR3 is 14 amino acids long. The CDR3 sequence: CATNYGGANEKLFF. The CDR3 DNA sequence: TGTGCCACCAACTACGGGGGGGCTAATGAAAAACTGTTTTTT.

This chain links TRBV9 with TRBJ1-4; no reliable D call. CDR3 size: 15 residues. The V end lost 2 bases, the J end lost 0 bases, and 8 bases lay between the germline ends. The germline V gene has CDR1 SGDLS and CDR2 YYNGEE. CDR3 residues: CASSVEGATNEKLFF. CDR3 bases: TGTGCCAGCAGCGTGGAGGGAGCAACTAATGAAAAACTGTTTTTT.

The V call is TRBV2, the J call TRBJ2-7; D uncertain. Germline V gene lookup returns CDR1 SNHLY and CDR2 FYNNEI. Between the trimmed V and J ends, which lost 6 bases and 0 bases, there was a span of 9 bases. The CDR3 consists of 13 residues. The CDR3 sequence: CASRADSSYEQYF. CDR3 DNA sequence: TGTGCCAGCAGGGCGGATAGCTCCTACGAGCAGTACTTC.

This sequence joins TRBV6-5 and TRBJ1-1; the D gene is possibly TRBD1 (6 bases). The germline gives CDR1 MNHEY, CDR2 SVGAGI. The germline V and J ends were trimmed by 0 bases and 6 bases, with 11 bases remaining between them. CDR3 size: 14 residues. DNA for the CDR3: TGTGCCAGCAGTTACTCGATACAGGGTGCTGAAGCTTTCTTT. Translating it yields CASSYSIQGAEAFF.

The chain joins TRBV5-1 to TRBJ2-1; 8 nucleotides line up with TRBD1. V lost 4 bases and J lost 2; bases outside the gene matches: 5. The V gene's germline CDR1 is SGHRS and CDR2 YFSETQ. CDR3 size: 15 residues. CDR3 protein: CASSIQGDTYNEQFF. The CDR3 DNA reads TGCGCCAGCAGCATACAGGGGGATACCTACAATGAGCAGTTCTTC.

V and J are TRBV4-1 and TRBJ2-5, with 11 bases fitting TRBD2. Germline CDR1 and CDR2: MGHRA and YSYEKL. The CDR3 length is 15 residues. J lost 5 bases, V lost 4 bases, and 6 bases had no gene match. The CDR3 reads CASSPLAGGPETQYF. CDR3 nucleotide sequence: TGCGCCAGCAGCCCGTTAGCGGGGGGGCCTGAGACCCAGTACTTC.

The chain recombines TRBV11-3 with TRBJ1-1, with D perhaps matching TRBD1 (6 bases). Germline CDR1 is SGHNT and CDR2 is YENEEA. CDR3 length: 13 amino acids. The ends were cut back, 5 bases at V and 5 bases at J, with 12 bases in the middle. This CDR3 is CASSTRTGTEAFF. The CDR3 DNA reads as TGTGCCAGCAGCACGCGAACAGGGACTGAAGCTTTCTTT. Complete variable domain (other parts from reference TRBV11-3 and TRBJ1-1): EAGVVQSPRYKIIEKKQPVAFWCNPISGHNTLYWYLQNLGQGPELLIRYENEEAVDDSQLPKDRFSAERLKGVDSTLKIQPAELGDSAVYLCASSTRTGTEAFFGQGTRLTVV.

This chain connects TRBV6-5 to TRBJ1-4, with 9 nucleotides matching TRBD1. Per germline, CDR1 MNHEY and CDR2 SVGAGI. After removal of 2 bases from V and 6 bases from J, the junction contained 7 bases not matched to a gene. This CDR3 comprises 16 residues. The DNA for the CDR3 is TGTGCCAGCAGTTACCGAGGGGACAGGGATTATGAAAAACTGTTTTTT. Protein sequence: CASSYRGDRDYEKLFF.

The rearrangement links TRBV5-6 to TRBJ1-4, with 7 nucleotides matching TRBD1. Germline V lookup: CDR1 SGHDT, CDR2 YYEEEE. This CDR3 region has 16 residues. The junction had 19 bases not matched to a gene; V was cut back by 4 bases and J by 13 bases. CDR3 residues: CASSAGTVVPVSRLFF. CDR3 nucleotides: TGTGCCAGCAGCGCTGGGACAGTCGTTCCCGTTTCACGACTGTTTTTT.

The count of this clone is one. The chain is built from TRBV4-1 and TRBJ1-1, with D maybe TRBD1 (5 bases). V was cut by 0 bases and J by 8 bases, with 13 bases left in between. CDR3 length equals 14 residues. CDR1 MGHRA and CDR2 YSYEKL come from the germline V gene. The DNA for the CDR3 is TGCGCCAGCAGCCAAGATATGGAAGGGGCAGAAGCTTTCTTT. Residues: CASSQDMEGAEAFF.

Only one count was recorded for this clone. The chain carries TRBV4-1 and TRBJ1-2, with 9 bases fitting TRBD1. CDR1 is MGHRA and CDR2 is YSYEKL in the germline V gene. There are 19 residues in the CDR3. Unmatched junction bases numbered 16, after V lost 1 base and J lost 4 bases. The CDR3 sequence is CASSQAVGTGRKRSYGYTF. In nucleotides, the CDR3 is TGCGCCAGCAGCCAAGCGGTGGGGACAGGGAGGAAACGCAGCTATGGCTACACCTTC.

The V gene is TRBV14, the J gene TRBJ2-2; D is uncertain. CDR1 and CDR2 (germline): SGHDN, FVKESK. Trimming shortened V by 1 base and J by 6 bases, and 9 bases separated the two germline ends. This CDR3 spans 14 amino acids. DNA of the CDR3: TGTGCCAGCAGCCAAGTCGTCGGGTCCGGGGAGCTGTTTTTT. Encoded protein: CASSQVVGSGELFF.

The chain couples TRBV5-1 to TRBJ1-1; D gene uncertain. The CDR3 contains 16 residues. CDR1 and CDR2 (germline): SGHRS, YFSETQ. Trimming removed 5 bases at V and 2 bases at J, with 19 bases between. CDR3: CASRHTGVSLNTEAFF. The CDR3 DNA reads as TGCGCCAGCAGACACACCGGGGTTTCCCTAAACACTGAAGCTTTCTTT.

V usage is TRBV5-4 and J usage is TRBJ2-5, with 7 bases matching TRBD2. The CDR3 sequence is 15 residues long. Germline V gene lookup returns CDR1 SGHNT and CDR2 YYREEE (reference sequence). V shed 0 bases, J shed 3 bases, and the junction held 5 bases outside the gene matches. The CDR3 region has the DNA TGTGCCAGCAGCTTGGCCCGGGACTACAAAGAGACCCAGTACTTC. Residues: CASSLARDYKETQYF. Full variable domain (outside the CDR3, taken from reference TRBV5-4 and TRBJ2-5): ETGVTQSPTHLIKTRGQQVTLRCSSQSGHNTVSWYQQALGQGPQFIFQYYREEENGRGNFPPRFSGLQFPNYSSELNVNALELDDSALYLCASSLARDYKETQYFGPGTRLLVL.

The J gene is TRBJ2-1, the V gene TRBV9, with D possibly being TRBD1 (6 bases). Per the germline V gene, CDR1 is SGDLS and CDR2 is YYNGEE. This CDR3 is 15 amino acids long. Deletions cut 2 bases from V and 5 bases from J, with 14 bases between. The chain's CDR3 is CASSVGWGRHNEQFF. The CDR3, as DNA: TGTGCCAGCAGCGTCGGGTGGGGGCGCCACAATGAGCAGTTCTTC.

This chain links TRBV6-1 with TRBJ1-1; D is uncertain. V was trimmed by 5 bases and J by 8 bases, leaving 9 bases between them. The CDR3 extends over 11 amino acids. The V gene's germline CDR1 is MNHNS and CDR2 SASEGT. CDR3 coding DNA: TGTGCCAGCAGTTACAGCCAGGAAGCTTTCTTT. Translation: CASSYSQEAFF.

This chain connects TRBV21-1 to TRBJ1-3; TRBD1, as called in the table, went unchecked against the DNA. TRBV21-1 is termed a pseudogene. The CDR3 extends over 15 amino acids. In DNA form, the CDR3 reads TGTGCCAGCTTTTTCCAGGCGCACTCTGGAAACACCATATATTTT. The encoded protein is CASFFQAHSGNTIYF.

This chain joins TRBV19 and TRBJ1-4; 8 bases match TRBD1. The CDR3 length is 14 residues. With 4 bases clipped from V and 8 bases from J, the junction kept 6 bases outside the gene matches. Germline V gene lookup returns CDR1 LNHDA and CDR2 SQIVND (reference sequence). The CDR3 nucleotides are TGTGCCAGTAGTACCGACAGGGGCGGCGAAAAACTGTTTTTT. Protein product: CASSTDRGGEKLFF.

This chain uses TRBV11-2 with TRBJ1-6, with unresolved D. V was cut by 3 bases and J by 0 bases, with 9 bases left in between. CDR1 and CDR2 from the germline V gene are SGHAT and FQNNGV. The CDR3 contains 16 residues. CDR3 bases: TGTGCCAGCAGCTTGCACGGGAGCTCCTATAATTCACCCCTCCACTTT. Its translation is CASSLHGSSYNSPLHF.

This chain joins TRBV9 and TRBJ2-2; a weak D match, TRBD2 (5 bases). Germline values: CDR1 SGDLS, CDR2 YYNGEE. The V gene lost 0 bases and the J gene lost 7 bases, with 7 bases spanning the gap. The CDR3 consists of 13 residues. The CDR3 region is CASSVGTDGELFF. The CDR3 DNA sequence: TGTGCCAGCAGCGTAGGGACTGACGGGGAGCTGTTTTTT.

The chain links TRBV29-1 to TRBJ1-1, with no clear D. This CDR3 contains 12 residues. Germline-derived CDR1 and CDR2 are SQVTM and ANQGSEA. Trimming left V 6 bases short and J 3 bases short, with 11 bases between. This CDR3 reads CSVAGMDTEAFF. CDR3 DNA: TGCAGCGTGGCGGGGATGGACACTGAAGCTTTCTTT.

This clone has just one count. The chain uses TRBV2 and TRBJ2-5, with 8 bases aligning to TRBD2. The germline gives CDR1 SNHLY, CDR2 FYNNEI. V lost 6 bases, J lost 5 bases, and 17 bases stayed unmatched. This CDR3 spans 17 amino acids. The CDR3 loop is CASRALIAGPAVETQYF. The CDR3 DNA is TGTGCCAGCAGGGCCCTCATAGCGGGACCGGCCGTGGAGACCCAGTACTTC.

This chain uses TRBV7-9 with TRBJ2-2; TRBD1 is a possible D gene (6 bases). V lost 8 bases, J lost 1 base, and 11 bases lay in between. Germline-derived CDR1 and CDR2 are SEHNR and FQNEAQ (reference sequence). This CDR3 is built from 14 residues. The CDR3 region is CASENRVNTGELFF. In DNA, the CDR3 is TGTGCCAGCGAAAACAGGGTGAACACCGGGGAGCTGTTTTTT.

The V call is TRBV5-6, the J call TRBJ1-2, with 7 bases that match TRBD1. The CDR3 totals 13 residues. V trimming: 4 bases; J trimming: 4 bases; junction bases outside the gene matches: 4. Germline assignment: CDR1 SGHDT and CDR2 YYEEEE. The CDR3 region has the DNA TGTGCCAGCAGCCCAGGACAGGTCTATGGCTACACCTTC. Translated: CASSPGQVYGYTF.

The rearrangement links TRBV6-4 to TRBJ2-2, with D perhaps TRBD1 (5 bases). V was shortened by 6 bases and J by 7 bases, with 18 bases between the two germline ends. Germline CDR1 MRHNA, CDR2 SNTAGT. This CDR3 is 15 amino acids long. In nucleotides, the CDR3 is TGTGCCAGCAGCCGGACACGAGAAGGGGTCGGGGAGCTGTTTTTT. This encodes CASSRTREGVGELFF.

The chain recombines TRBV6-5 with TRBJ2-3; 7 bases match TRBD2. After removal of 2 bases from V and 6 bases from J, the junction contained 8 bases not matched to a gene. CDR3 length: 15 amino acids. The V gene's germline CDR1 is MNHEY and CDR2 SVGAGI. The CDR3 region is CASSYGTTLRDTQYF. The CDR3 DNA is TGTGCCAGCAGTTACGGGACTACCCTTCGGGATACGCAGTATTTT.

The genes are TRBV5-6 and TRBJ2-3, with 7 positions matching TRBD2. V gave up 3 bases and J gave up 3 bases; unmatched junction bases: 4. The CDR3 has 14 amino acids. The V gene's germline CDR1 is SGHDT and CDR2 YYEEEE. CDR3 DNA sequence: TGTGCCAGCAGCTCGGGGGGACCTACAGATACGCAGTATTTT. Protein: CASSSGGPTDTQYF.

CDR3 amino acids: CAISEQGIQRNTIYF. CDR3 DNA sequence: TGTGCCATCAGTGAGCAGGGCATACAACGAAACACCATATATTTT. This chain joins TRBV10-3 and TRBJ1-3; tentative D call: TRBD1 (5 bases). The CDR3 contains 15 residues. Germline CDR1 is ENHRY and CDR2 is SYGVKD. V was clipped by 2 bases and J by 5 bases, with 13 bases between them.

The chain is built from TRBV4-1 and TRBJ2-7; 7 bases agree with TRBD2. There are 17 residues in the CDR3. The ends lost 0 bases at V and 0 bases at J; junction bases unmatched: 8. The germline V gene has CDR1 MGHRA and CDR2 YSYEKL. CDR3 coding DNA: TGCGCCAGCAGCCAAGACCCCCGACAGCGGGGCTCCTACGAGCAGTACTTC. This encodes CASSQDPRQRGSYEQYF.